The next 10 T cell receptor beta chains were all read from a single sample in a study of long-term antiretroviral therapy in people with HIV. immunoSEQ v3.0 was run at survey level. Sequencing was performed with immunoSEQ multiplex PCR; in TCRdb, only in-frame clones are kept and a portion is missing. The sample yields roughly 9,800 clones, approximately 75% seen once. The sequenced sample was unsorted PBMCs, obtained 0.7 years after starting antiretroviral therapy. Source of these receptors: a man aged 35-49 years with HIV.

V and J are TRBV7-9 and TRBJ1-5; TRBD1 agrees at 10 bases. From germline, CDR1 is SEHNR and CDR2 FQNEAQ (reference sequence). CDR3 size: 14 residues. J lost 6 bases, V lost 5 bases, and 4 bases had no gene match. CDR3 protein: CASSLGQGGQPQHF. The CDR3 DNA reads TGTGCCAGCAGCCTTGGACAGGGGGGTCAGCCCCAGCATTTT.

The rearrangement joins TRBV25-1 to TRBJ2-1; 15 positions match TRBD2. The CDR3 totals 17 residues. CDR1 MGHDK and CDR2 SYGVNS come from the germline V gene. V lost 5 bases and J lost 9; bases outside the gene matches: 11. CDR3 in amino acids: CASSISGTSGRKGEQFF. The DNA of the CDR3 is TGTGCCAGCAGTATATCCGGGACTAGCGGGAGGAAGGGTGAGCAGTTCTTC.

V is TRBV25-1 and J is TRBJ2-4, with TRBD1 matching over 7 bases. The V gene end was trimmed by 4 bases and the J gene end by 8 bases; junction bases not matched to a gene: 11. This CDR3 is built from 15 residues. The V gene's germline CDR1 is MGHDK and CDR2 SYGVNS. The CDR3 loop reads CASSGPSDRADIQYF. The CDR3 region has the DNA TGTGCCAGCAGTGGTCCGAGCGACAGGGCGGACATTCAGTACTTC.

This rearrangement joins TRBV11-2 to TRBJ2-2; D is uncertain. The CDR3 has 18 residues. Germline CDR1 and CDR2: SGHAT and FQNNGV. V was shortened by 7 bases and J by 3 bases, with 24 bases between the two germline ends. CDR3 in amino acids: CASTALGVWNKHTGELFF. The CDR3 nucleotides are TGTGCCAGCACCGCGCTGGGTGTTTGGAATAAGCACACCGGGGAGCTGTTTTTT.

The chain is built from TRBV28 and TRBJ1-2, with D possibly TRBD1 on 5 matching bases. The CDR3 spans 17 residues. Germline values: CDR1 MDHEN, CDR2 SYDVKM. V was pared by 7 bases and J by 0 bases, with 21 bases between. The CDR3 region has the DNA TGTGCCAGCACTCTTTCGACCCGACAGCGTACTAACTATGGCTACACCTTC. Amino acids: CASTLSTRQRTNYGYTF.

This clone has more than one count but fewer than ten. V and J are TRBV10-3 and TRBJ1-5; a possible D gene is TRBD1 (5 bases). Per the germline V gene, CDR1 is ENHRY and CDR2 is SYGVKD. V gave up 4 bases and J gave up 8 bases, with 18 bases separating them. This CDR3 spans 15 amino acids. DNA of the CDR3: TGTGCCATCAGTGGGGGGACCCCCAGTCCAAAGCCCCAGCATTTT. Translating it yields CAISGGTPSPKPQHF.

This sequence joins TRBV28 and TRBJ2-7, with 11 bases identical to TRBD2. The J segment lost 2 bases and the V segment lost 4 bases, leaving 7 bases of the junction unmatched. The germline V gene encodes CDR1 MDHEN and CDR2 SYDVKM. The CDR3 has 16 residues. CDR3 coding DNA: TGTGCCAGCAGTTCCCCGGGACTAGCGGTTGCCTACGAGCAGTACTTC. This codes for CASSSPGLAVAYEQYF.

The sample holds one count of this clone. This sequence joins TRBV25-1 and TRBJ1-3, with a tentative D call TRBD1 (6 bases). This CDR3 comprises 15 residues. Trimming stripped 3 bases from V and 3 bases from J, with 12 bases between. From germline, CDR1 is MGHDK and CDR2 SYGVNS. CDR3 nucleotide sequence: TGTGCCAGCAGTGACGTGGGGGCGCGTGGAAACACCATATATTTT. It is translated as CASSDVGARGNTIYF.

The rearrangement uses TRBV7-3 and TRBJ2-1; 7 bases are shared with TRBD2. V lost 5 bases, J lost 7 bases, and 5 bases stayed unmatched. Germline assignment: CDR1 SGHTA and CDR2 FQGTGA. The CDR3 spans 13 residues. CDR3 DNA: TGTGCCAGCAGCGGAAAGGGAGGGAATGAGCAGTTCTTC. Protein product: CASSGKGGNEQFF. The full variable domain, its missing parts supplied by reference TRBV7-3 and TRBJ2-1, is GAGVSQTPSNKVTEKGKYVELRCDPISGHTALYWYRQSLGQGPEFLIYFQGTGAADDSGLPNDRFFAVRPEGSVSTLKIQRTERGDSAVYLCASSGKGGNEQFFGPGTRLTVL.

This chain links TRBV19 with TRBJ2-7; TRBD1 is a possible D gene (6 bases). The CDR3 has 16 amino acids. The germline V gene has CDR1 LNHDA and CDR2 SQIVND (reference sequence). V was shortened by 3 bases and J by 5 bases, with 20 bases between the two germline ends. This chain's CDR3 is CASSMQAQGSRDEQYF. In nucleotides, the CDR3 is TGTGCCAGTAGTATGCAGGCGCAGGGGAGTAGGGACGAGCAGTACTTC.